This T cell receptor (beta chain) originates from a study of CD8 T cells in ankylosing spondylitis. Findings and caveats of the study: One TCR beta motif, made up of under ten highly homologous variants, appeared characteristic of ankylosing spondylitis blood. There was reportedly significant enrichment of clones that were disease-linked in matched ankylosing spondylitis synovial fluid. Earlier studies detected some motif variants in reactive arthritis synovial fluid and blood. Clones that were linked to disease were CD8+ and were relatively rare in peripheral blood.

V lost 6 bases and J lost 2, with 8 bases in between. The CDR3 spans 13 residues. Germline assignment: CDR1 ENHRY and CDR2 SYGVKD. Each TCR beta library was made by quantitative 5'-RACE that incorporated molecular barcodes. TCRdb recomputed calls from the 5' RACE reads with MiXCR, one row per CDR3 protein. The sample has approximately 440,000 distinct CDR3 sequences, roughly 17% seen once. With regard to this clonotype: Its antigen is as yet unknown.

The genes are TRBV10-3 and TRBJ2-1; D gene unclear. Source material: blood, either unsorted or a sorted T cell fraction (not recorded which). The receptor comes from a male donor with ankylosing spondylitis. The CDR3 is CAIRGNTYNEQFF. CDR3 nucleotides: TGTGCCATCAGGGGGAACACCTACAATGAGCAGTTCTTC.